The subject of this entry is one TCR beta chain. Its target is unknown. From germline, CDR1 is MNHEY and CDR2 SVGAGI. V gave up 2 bases and J gave up 0 bases; unmatched junction bases: 2. CDR3 length: 16 residues. The data were taken from a study of blood T cells in healthy people across ages. Overall study: Capture by template switching was about one barcoded beta molecule per two T cells.

The study, taken as a whole, reports: Per million T cells, TCR beta diversity dropped about linearly as age rose.

With a J-beta primer mix and a sample-barcoded 5' primer, a second PCR ran 7 to 11 cycles. One entry per CDR3 protein, called by TCRdb with MiXCR from the 5' RACE reads. The top ten hold approximately 3.5% of the sample, which has fewer than 650,000 distinct CDR3 sequences, around a quarter seen once. This sample also belongs to another study, concerning T cells of mothers and their children. In that study: Once extracted, all RNA went into cDNA synthesis at around 1.6 ug per 15 ul. Each child gave about 3 million TCR beta CDR3 reads (each mother, over 9 million).

The sequence was obtained from a boy aged 2 to 10 in good health. Sequencing used blood. V and J are TRBV6-5 and TRBJ2-1, with 9 bases matching TRBD2. This chain's CDR3 is CASSYTRGGSYNEQFF. The DNA for the CDR3 is TGTGCCAGCAGTTACACGCGGGGGGGCTCCTACAATGAGCAGTTCTTC.